These 30 T cell receptor beta chains were all obtained from the same sample, sequenced in a study of beta chain features in type 1 diabetes. Whole-study results and caveats: Shorter TCRB CDR3s, moderately but significantly so, marked every one of the four CD4+ subsets in Type 1 diabetes patients.

Reverse transcribing all isolated RNA meant expressed TCRB transcripts were sequenced. The assay was immunoSEQ multiplex PCR, and TCRdb's table has in-frame clones only and misses some. The data show over 600,000 clones, about an eighth seen once. These receptors have no identified antigens. Material: naive CD4+ T cells from blood. All receptors come from a man aged 30 to 39 with type 1 diabetes.

Written as DNA, the CDR3 is TGCGCCAGCAGCCGTGGAGGGAGGAATCGTAATACGCAGTATTTT. It yields the protein CASSRGGRNRNTQYF. The chain links TRBV10-1 to TRBJ2-3, with D possibly TRBD2 on 6 matching bases. The V gene lost 6 bases and the J gene lost 7 bases, with 20 bases spanning the gap. The germline V gene has CDR1 WNHNN and CDR2 SYGVQD (reference sequence). The CDR3 covers 15 residues.

This chain connects TRBV5-4 to TRBJ1-6; 8 nucleotides agree with TRBD1. CDR1 and CDR2 (germline): SGHNT, YYREEE (reference sequence). CDR3 size: 15 residues. With 4 bases clipped from V and 6 bases from J, the junction kept 6 bases outside the gene matches. CDR3 DNA: TGTGCCAGCAGCCAGACAGGGGTAGGTAATTCACCCCTCCACTTT. Encoded protein: CASSQTGVGNSPLHF.

This clone was observed a few times. CDR3 amino acids: CASSQGIRETQYF. The CDR3 nucleotides read TGTGCCAGCAGTCAGGGGATACGGGAGACCCAGTACTTC. V usage is TRBV6-5 and J usage is TRBJ2-5; D is possibly TRBD1 (6 bases). Germline V gene data show CDR1 as MNHEY and CDR2 as SVGAGI. The length of the CDR3 is 13 residues. The V end was cut by 5 bases, the J end by 5 bases, with 12 bases between.

The CDR3 loop is CASSQSRDNEQFF. The CDR3 DNA reads TGCGCCAGCAGCCAGAGCCGGGACAATGAGCAGTTCTTC. The chain links TRBV4-3 to TRBJ2-1; D not resolved. The CDR3 covers 13 residues. The germline gives CDR1 LGHNA, CDR2 YSLEER. With 3 bases removed from V and 5 bases from J, the gap between germline ends came to 8 bases.

The J gene is TRBJ2-1, the V gene TRBV29-1, with 9 nucleotides matching TRBD1. The CDR3 consists of 15 residues. V was pared by 5 bases and J by 3 bases, with 8 bases of the junction left unmatched. CDR1 and CDR2 (germline): SQVTM, ANQGSEA. DNA of the CDR3: TGCAGCGTTAAACAGGGGGCGTCCATCTACAATGAGCAGTTCTTC. Its protein product is CSVKQGASIYNEQFF.

The rearrangement uses TRBV6-5 and TRBJ1-6, with TRBD1 matching 7 bases. CDR3 length: 14 residues. With V trimmed by 10 bases and J by 8 bases, 11 bases remained unmatched. Germline V CDR1 and CDR2: MNHEY, SVGAGI. The CDR3 reads CAIRQGGRDSPLHF. DNA of the CDR3: TGTGCCATCAGACAAGGGGGCCGTGATTCACCCCTCCACTTT.

J is TRBJ2-2 and V is TRBV11-2; the match to TRBD2 covers 13 bases. The CDR3 extends over 17 amino acids. The V gene's germline CDR1 is SGHAT and CDR2 FQNNGV. V dropped 7 bases and J dropped 6; count of bases not matched to a gene: 11. CDR3 region: CASKIPGLAGRAGELFF. In DNA form, the CDR3 reads TGTGCCAGCAAAATCCCGGGACTAGCGGGGAGAGCCGGGGAGCTGTTTTTT. The variable domain in full, completed from reference TRBV11-2 and TRBJ2-2, reads EAGVAQSPRYKIIEKRQSVAFWCNPISGHATLYWYQQILGQGPKLLIQFQNNGVVDDSQLPKDRFSAERLKGVDSTLKIQPAKLEDSAVYLCASKIPGLAGRAGELFFGEGSRLTVL.

This clone occurred a few times. The V call is TRBV30, the J call TRBJ2-6; D not resolved. The V gene's germline CDR1 is GTSNPN and CDR2 SVGIG (reference sequence). There are 11 residues in the CDR3. Deletions cut 8 bases from V and 4 bases from J, with 6 bases between. The chain's CDR3 is CATQGANVLTF. DNA of the CDR3: TGTGCCACCCAGGGGGCCAACGTCCTGACTTTC.

This rearrangement joins TRBV25-1 to TRBJ2-5; 7 nucleotides align to TRBD1. Losses at the gene ends were 0 bases for V and 4 bases for J; bases not matched to a gene: 5. The CDR3 runs to 15 residues. Germline assignment: CDR1 MGHDK and CDR2 SYGVNS. The CDR3 DNA reads TGTGCCAGCAGTGAATATCAGGGGGAAAGAGAGACCCAGTACTTC. Protein product: CASSEYQGERETQYF.

This clone was seen a few times. The chain links TRBV18 to TRBJ2-7; TRBD2 matches 11 bases. V was pared by 5 bases and J by 3 bases, with 3 bases of the junction left unmatched. Per the germline V gene, CDR1 is KGHSH and CDR2 is LQKENI. The CDR3 consists of 14 residues. The CDR3 DNA reads as TGTGCCAGCTCATCAGGACTAGCGGGCTACGAGCAGTACTTC. It translates to CASSSGLAGYEQYF. Complete variable domain (other parts from reference TRBV18 and TRBJ2-7): NAGVMQNPRHLVRRRGQEARLRCSPMKGHSHVYWYRQLPEEGLKFMVYLQKENIIDESGMPKERFSAEFPKEGPSILRIQQVVRGDSAAYFCASSSGLAGYEQYFGPGTRLTVT.

This rearrangement joins TRBV5-4 to TRBJ1-6, with TRBD1 identical over 8 bases. The CDR3 contains 17 residues. The V gene end was trimmed by 0 bases and the J gene end by 2 bases; junction bases not matched to a gene: 4. Germline lookup yields CDR1 SGHNT and CDR2 YYREEE (reference sequence). CDR3 nucleotide sequence: TGTGCCAGCAGCTTGGGAGGGGGACAGGCCTATAATTCACCCCTCCACTTT. Translated, it gives CASSLGGGQAYNSPLHF.

This rearrangement joins TRBV5-4 to TRBJ2-3, with 8 bases identical to TRBD2. The CDR3 spans 15 residues. V dropped 4 bases and J dropped 0; count of bases not matched to a gene: 4. The germline CDR1 and CDR2 sequences are SGHNT and YYREEE (reference sequence). CDR3 nucleotides: TGTGCCAGCAGCCACGGGGGGGCCAGCACAGATACGCAGTATTTT. This codes for CASSHGGASTDTQYF.

V usage is TRBV19 and J usage is TRBJ1-2, with D unclear. Germline CDR1 and CDR2: LNHDA and SQIVND (reference sequence). This CDR3 comprises 11 residues. Trimming removed 5 bases from V and 2 bases from J, with 3 bases in between. The CDR3 loop reads CASSANYGYTF. The CDR3 coding sequence is TGTGCCAGTAGTGCCAACTATGGCTACACCTTC.

This clone has only a few counts. The chain has TRBV28 and TRBJ2-7; D is perhaps TRBD1 (5 bases). Germline-derived CDR1 and CDR2 are MDHEN and SYDVKM. The CDR3 has 15 residues. V was pared by 5 bases and J by 1 base, with 15 bases between. The CDR3 DNA follows: TGTGCCAGCAGTGCGCAGAAGGCAGGGTCCTACGAGCAGTACTTC. Protein product: CASSAQKAGSYEQYF.

This clone has only a few counts. The chain combines TRBV7-2 with TRBJ1-2; 9 bases fit TRBD1. V shed 5 bases and J 5 bases; nucleotides not matched to a gene: 6. Germline assignment: CDR1 SGHTA and CDR2 FQGNSA. This CDR3 is 14 amino acids long. CDR3 coding DNA: TGTGCCAGCAGCCCCCCGGGACAGGGTTATGGCTACACCTTC. This translates into CASSPPGQGYGYTF.

Comment on this clone: With a much larger clone just one base away, this may be a read error. The sample contains more than one DNA sequence encoding this CDR3. CDR3 protein: CASSESRNTEAFF. The DNA of the CDR3 is TGTGCCAGCAGTGAATCGAGGAACACTGAAGCTTTCTTT. This chain links TRBV2 with TRBJ1-1; D remains unclear. CDR3 length: 13 amino acids. The germline gives CDR1 SNHLY, CDR2 FYNNEI. V was cut by 2 bases and J by 1 base, with 5 bases left in between.

Turning to this clone: An end of the junction differs from the germline gene, which may be a read error. The chain is built from TRBV7-9 and TRBJ2-5; D not resolved. CDR1 SEHNR and CDR2 FQNEAQ come from the germline V gene (reference sequence). The CDR3 covers 12 residues. CDR3 sequence reads: CASNLGQETQYF. CDR3 sequence (DNA): TGTGCCAGCAACTTAGGCCAAGAGACCCAGTACTTC.

The gene calls are TRBV6-5 and TRBJ1-2; a weak D match, TRBD1 (6 bases). This CDR3 contains 14 residues. Germline CDR1 and CDR2: MNHEY and SVGAGI. The V and J ends lost 0 bases and 4 bases respectively, with 9 bases between them. CDR3 sequence reads: CASSYSMGAYGYTF. DNA for the CDR3: TGTGCCAGCAGTTACTCGATGGGGGCCTATGGCTACACCTTC.

The V call is TRBV6-5, the J call TRBJ1-2, with unresolved D. The CDR3 length is 14 residues. V was clipped by 6 bases and J by 4 bases, with 15 bases between them. The germline V gene has CDR1 MNHEY and CDR2 SVGAGI. DNA for the CDR3: TGTGCCAGCAGCCCGCAGAGCTCCAGCTATGGCTACACCTTC. This gives the protein CASSPQSSSYGYTF.

This chain joins TRBV19 and TRBJ2-5; no reliable D call. Trimming took off 6 bases at V and 7 bases at J, with 15 bases between the two ends. CDR1 and CDR2 from the germline V gene are LNHDA and SQIVND (reference sequence). This CDR3 region has 13 residues. For the CDR3, the DNA is TGTGCCAGTAGCACCTCCGCTGATGGGACCCAGTACTTC. Translated: CASSTSADGTQYF.

This clone was counted between two and nine times. This chain joins TRBV5-1 and TRBJ1-5, with D hard to call. The CDR3 has 15 residues. Germline V lookup: CDR1 SGHRS, CDR2 YFSETQ. Between the trimmed V and J ends, which lost 1 base and 1 base, there was a span of 9 bases. The CDR3, as DNA: TGCGCCAGCAGCTTGTCGTGGGGAAGCAATCAGCCCCAGCATTTT. Translation gives CASSLSWGSNQPQHF.

This clone occurred a few times. The J gene is TRBJ2-3, the V gene TRBV12-5; D gene ambiguous. The CDR3 covers 13 residues. Trimming left V 2 bases short and J 1 base short, with 4 bases between. Looked up from germline, CDR1 is LGHNT and CDR2 is FRNRAP. The CDR3 region is CASGLKGTDTQYF. CDR3 DNA sequence: TGTGCTAGTGGTTTGAAGGGCACAGATACGCAGTATTTT.

This clone was found a few times. Germline and junction disagree at one end, which may indicate a read error. The gene calls are TRBV7-9 and TRBJ2-1; 15 bases agree with TRBD2. This CDR3 region has 14 residues. Germline V gives CDR1 SEHNR, CDR2 FQNEAQ (reference sequence). CDR3 nucleotide sequence: TGTGCCAGCAGCCCCGGGACTAGCGGGGGGATCCTCCTCTTC. It translates to CASSPGTSGGILLF. The full variable domain, with the rest looked up from reference TRBV7-9 and TRBJ2-1, is DTGVSQNPRHKITKRGQNVTFRCDPISEHNRLYWYRQTLGQGPEFLTYFQNEAQLEKSRLLSDRFSAERPKGSFSTLEIQRTEQGDSAMYLCASSPGTSGGILLFGPGTRLTVL.

Only a few counts were recorded for this clone. The chain combines TRBV19 with TRBJ1-6; the D gene is possibly TRBD1 (6 bases). Germline values: CDR1 LNHDA, CDR2 SQIVND (reference sequence). V was shortened by 3 bases and J by 7 bases, with 10 bases between the two germline ends. The CDR3 extends over 14 amino acids. The CDR3 DNA reads TGTGCCAGTAGTATCCGGACAGAGAATTCACCCCTCCACTTT. Its translation: CASSIRTENSPLHF.

The chain is built from TRBV7-2 and TRBJ2-3; D not resolved. The CDR3 runs 15 residues. With 1 base removed from V and 2 bases from J, the gap between germline ends came to 10 bases. In germline, CDR1 is SGHTA, CDR2 FQGNSA. The chain's CDR3 is CASSLEARFTDTQYF. CDR3 nucleotide sequence: TGTGCCAGCAGCTTAGAAGCTCGTTTCACAGATACGCAGTATTTT.

This clone was observed a few times. J is TRBJ2-3 and V is TRBV9; 10 positions agree with TRBD1. Germline loops: CDR1 SGDLS, CDR2 YYNGEE. The V gene end was trimmed by 4 bases and the J gene end by 7 bases; junction bases not matched to a gene: 6. The length of the CDR3 is 14 residues. CDR3 coding DNA: TGTGCCAGCAGCCCTGGGACAGGGGAGTATACGCAGTATTTT. It encodes CASSPGTGEYTQYF.

This clone has just a few counts. The chain combines TRBV28 with TRBJ2-1, with 8 bases that match TRBD1. Unmatched junction bases numbered 11, after V lost 6 bases and J lost 7 bases. CDR1 MDHEN and CDR2 SYDVKM come from the germline V gene. CDR3 length: 15 amino acids. The CDR3 DNA reads as TGTGCCAGCAGCCGGCAGACAGGGGTAGAGAATGAGCAGTTCTTC. Protein product: CASSRQTGVENEQFF. The full variable domain, with the rest looked up from reference TRBV28 and TRBJ2-1, is DVKVTQSSRYLVKRTGEKVFLECVQDMDHENMFWYRQDPGLGLRLIYFSYDVKMKEKGDIPEGYSVSREKKERFSLILESASTNQTSMYLCASSRQTGVENEQFFGPGTRLTVL.

This clone was seen only a few times. The chain employs TRBV6-5 and TRBJ2-7; D is tentatively TRBD1 or TRBD2 (6 bases each). Germline V gene data show CDR1 as MNHEY and CDR2 as SVGAGI. The V end lost 0 bases, the J end lost 3 bases, and 12 bases lay between the germline ends. This CDR3 spans 15 amino acids. DNA for the CDR3: TGTGCCAGCAGTTACTCGAAAGGGGGACTCTACGAGCAGTACTTC. Translation gives CASSYSKGGLYEQYF.

This clone was found a few times. The chain couples TRBV11-2 to TRBJ2-5; perhaps TRBD1 as D (5 bases). This CDR3 has 15 residues. Germline V gives CDR1 SGHAT, CDR2 FQNNGV. Trimming took off 3 bases at V and 5 bases at J, with 16 bases between the two ends. The CDR3 reads CASSFRTAHRETQYF. The CDR3 DNA sequence: TGTGCCAGCAGCTTTCGGACGGCCCACAGGGAGACCCAGTACTTC.

The chain is built from TRBV6-5 and TRBJ2-2, with D unclear. Trimming removed 2 bases at V and 5 bases at J, with 9 bases between. The CDR3 consists of 14 residues. The germline gives CDR1 MNHEY, CDR2 SVGAGI. DNA for the CDR3: TGTGCCAGCAGTTACGCTCCAAGGACCGGGGAGCTGTTTTTT. Amino acids: CASSYAPRTGELFF.